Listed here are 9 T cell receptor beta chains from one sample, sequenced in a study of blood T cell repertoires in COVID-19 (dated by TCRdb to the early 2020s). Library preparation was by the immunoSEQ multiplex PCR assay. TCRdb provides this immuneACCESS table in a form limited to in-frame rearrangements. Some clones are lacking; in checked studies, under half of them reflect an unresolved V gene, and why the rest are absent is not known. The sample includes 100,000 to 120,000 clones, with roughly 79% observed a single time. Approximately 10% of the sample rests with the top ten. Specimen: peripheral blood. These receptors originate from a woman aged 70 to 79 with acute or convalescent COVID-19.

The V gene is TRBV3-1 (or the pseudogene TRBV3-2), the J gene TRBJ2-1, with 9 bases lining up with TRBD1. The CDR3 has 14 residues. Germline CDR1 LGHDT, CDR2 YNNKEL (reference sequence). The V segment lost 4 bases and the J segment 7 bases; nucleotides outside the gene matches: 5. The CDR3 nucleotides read TGTGCCAGCAGCCGCGGACAGGGGAGGAATGAGCAGTTCTTC. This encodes CASSRGQGRNEQFF.

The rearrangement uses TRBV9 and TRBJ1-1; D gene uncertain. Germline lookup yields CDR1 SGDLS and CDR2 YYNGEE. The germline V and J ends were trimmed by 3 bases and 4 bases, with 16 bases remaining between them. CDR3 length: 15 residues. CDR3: CASSANPRLGTEAFF. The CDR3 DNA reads TGTGCCAGCAGCGCCAACCCCAGGTTGGGCACTGAAGCTTTCTTT. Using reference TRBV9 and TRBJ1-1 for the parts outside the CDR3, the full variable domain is DSGVTQTPKHLITATGQRVTLRCSPRSGDLSVYWYQQSLDQGLQFLIQYYNGEERAKGNILERFSAQQFPDLHSELNLSSLELGDSALYFCASSANPRLGTEAFFGQGTRLTVV.

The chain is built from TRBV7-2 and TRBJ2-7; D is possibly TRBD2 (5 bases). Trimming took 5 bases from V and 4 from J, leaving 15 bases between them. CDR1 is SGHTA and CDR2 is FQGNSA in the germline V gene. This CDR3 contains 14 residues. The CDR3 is CASSEEGGSYEQYF. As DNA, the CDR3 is TGTGCCAGCAGCGAAGAGGGCGGATCATACGAGCAGTACTTC. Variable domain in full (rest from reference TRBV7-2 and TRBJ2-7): GAGVSQSPSNKVTEKGKDVELRCDPISGHTALYWYRQSLGQGLEFLIYFQGNSAPDKSGLPSDRFSAERTGGSVSTLTIQRTQQEDSAVYLCASSEEGGSYEQYFGPGTRLTVT.

CDR3 region: CASSDPGTSTGELFF. CDR3 coding DNA: TGTGCCAGCAGTGATCCCGGGACTTCCACCGGGGAGCTGTTTTTT. The chain employs TRBV6-4 and TRBJ2-2; D possibly corresponds to TRBD2 (6 bases). Germline CDR1 is MRHNA and CDR2 is SNTAGT. The CDR3 is made up of 15 amino acids. V was shortened by 3 bases and J by 4 bases, with 12 bases between the two germline ends.

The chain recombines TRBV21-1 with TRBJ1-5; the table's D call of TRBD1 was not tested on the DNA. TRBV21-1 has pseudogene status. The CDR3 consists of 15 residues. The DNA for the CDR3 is TGTGCCAGCAACCCAGGGATCTATAGCAATCAGCCCCAGCATTTT. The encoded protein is CASNPGIYSNQPQHF.

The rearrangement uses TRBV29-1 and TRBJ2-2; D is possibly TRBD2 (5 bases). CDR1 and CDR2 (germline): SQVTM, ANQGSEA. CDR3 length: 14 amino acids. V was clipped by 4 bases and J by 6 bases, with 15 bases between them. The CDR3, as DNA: TGCAGCGTTGGATCTAGCTTTCAGTCCGGGGAGCTGTTTTTT. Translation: CSVGSSFQSGELFF.

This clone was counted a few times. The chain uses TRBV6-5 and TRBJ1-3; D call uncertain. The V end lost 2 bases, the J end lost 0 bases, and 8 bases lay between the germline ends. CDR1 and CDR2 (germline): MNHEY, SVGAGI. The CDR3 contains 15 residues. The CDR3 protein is CASSYMAGSGNTIYF. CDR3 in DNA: TGTGCCAGCAGTTACATGGCAGGCTCTGGAAACACCATATATTTT.

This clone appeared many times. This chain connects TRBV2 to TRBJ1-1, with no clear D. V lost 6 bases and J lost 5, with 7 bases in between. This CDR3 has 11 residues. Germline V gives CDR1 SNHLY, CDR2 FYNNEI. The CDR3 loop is CASRDLTEAFF. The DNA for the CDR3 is TGTGCCAGCAGAGACTTAACTGAAGCTTTCTTT.

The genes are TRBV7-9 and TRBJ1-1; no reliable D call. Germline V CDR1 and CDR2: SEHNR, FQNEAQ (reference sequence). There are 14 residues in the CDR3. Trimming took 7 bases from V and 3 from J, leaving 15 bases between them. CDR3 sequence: CASTRGVVDTEAFF. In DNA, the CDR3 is TGTGCCAGCACACGGGGTGTAGTTGACACTGAAGCTTTCTTT.